The source of this T cell receptor (beta chain) is a study of OX40 agonist ivuxolimab in advanced cancers. General notes on the study: The costimulatory receptor OX40 (CD134) was targeted by ivuxolimab, a fully human IgG2 agonistic monoclonal antibody. Intravenous ivuxolimab was administered to patients every 2 weeks at six dose levels: 0.01, 0.1, 0.3, 1.5, 3 and 10 mg/kg. Of the roughly 52 dose-escalation patients, hepatocellular carcinoma was present in 19, melanoma in roughly 15, renal cell carcinoma in 9 and head and neck cancer in 9. The dose-escalation cohort was roughly 83% male with a mean age of approximately 60 years, ranging from about 23 to 85. Patients were allowed to have had prior anti-PD-1, anti-PD-L1 or anti-CTLA-4 therapy, and approximately 40% of the dose-escalation patients had previously received checkpoint inhibitors. Partial responses occurred in three dose-escalation patients: two with cutaneous melanoma and one with hepatocellular carcinoma. The purpose of peripheral TCRbeta sequencing was to test whether ivuxolimab changed TCR sequence diversity and led to clonal T-cell expansion. The paper covers the monotherapy dose-escalation part of the phase I ivuxolimab trial, which included N ≈ 57 patients.

Genomic DNA was extracted from sorted cells for sequencing of the TCRbeta CDR3 region. The immunoSEQ Assay was used to sequence the TCRbeta CDR3 regions. The source is immuneACCESS, and TCRdb retained only in-frame sequences with V and J called. Part of the clones is not carried over; for the studies checked, unresolved V genes explain less than half of this, and the remainder is unexplained. This sample gives 40,000 or so clones in total; around 82% of them show up just once. About 7.6% of the sample is held by the ten biggest clonotypes. What the study reported, not specific to this receptor: Low levels of normalized T-cell clonal expansion were also seen in some nonresponding patients. Which antigens the clonally expanded peripheral T cells were specific for was not determined. At doses from 0.1 to 3.0 mg/kg, clonal expansion was seen in both CD4+ and CD8+ blood T cells between baseline and week 6. After ivuxolimab, more expanded clones were found on average in CD8+ T cells than in CD4+ T cells. In the 0.1-3.0 mg/kg groups, partial responders were among the patients with the lowest normalized peripheral clonal expansion, particularly in CD8+ T cells.

The CDR3, from cysteine to phenylalanine, totals 18 residues. Only CDR3 DNA remains: 54 bases, in frame from the first base. V loses 3 bases, J loses 0 bases, and the germline ends lie 16 bases apart. CDR1 SGHRS and CDR2 YFSETQ are derived from the germline V gene. Patients with autoimmune disease history or receiving systemic immunosuppression were excluded from the trial. Peripheral blood for TCR sequencing was drawn from every dose cohort at baseline, at cycle 4 day 1 and at cycle 7 day 1. Samples came from an open-label, multicenter, first-in-human phase I dose-escalation trial of ivuxolimab. Adults with locally advanced or metastatic melanoma, renal cell, hepatocellular, or head and neck squamous cell carcinoma were enrolled in the trial. Before TCR sequencing, CD4+ and CD8+ T cells were separately sorted from peripheral blood. Concerning this clone: No antigen is known for it. No base quality information exists; no much larger clone differs at one position.

The TCR comes from an adult with an advanced solid tumor such as melanoma, head and neck, liver or kidney cancer. The sequences come from CD4+ or CD8+ T cells sorted from blood, collected in a trial of the OX40 agonist ivuxolimab. The chain is assembled from TRBV5-1 and TRBJ1-6; D gene: possibly TRBD1, on 5 matching bases. The CDR3 region: CASSSRGRASSYNSPLHF. The DNA sequence is TGCGCCAGCAGCTCCCGCGGCAGGGCGAGCTCCTATAATTCACCCCTCCACTTT.